This T cell receptor beta chain was obtained from a study of cytomegalovirus exposure and HLA in healthy donors (dated by TCRdb to about 2017). Describing the broader study: In an earlier analysis of some 610 of the donors, approximately 260 Gb of sequence data and 90 million to 130 million unique TCR beta sequences from 150 million to 200 million T cells were reported. Roughly 300 gigabases of sequencing data and tens of millions of unique TCR sequences were included in an early release covering 500 to 750 HLA-typed donors. Of the roughly 400 genotyped donors, over 70% fell in the genetic ancestry cluster associated with self-reported Caucasian donors. The study was designed to test whether signatures of past pathogen exposure could be identified by cataloging public T cell receptors. The study profiled the T cell repertoires of under 850 subjects by immunosequencing and related them to cytomegalovirus serostatus. Along with the roughly 670-subject first cohort, a separate validation cohort of 120 different subjects was used. The study combined high-throughput TCR immunosequencing, statistical association of individual TCRs with disease status, and machine learning to predict cytomegalovirus infection status. In a later analysis, previously published TCR beta repertoires from some 640 donors were re-analyzed and high-resolution HLA genotyping was added so that TCR occurrence patterns could be studied. In the later analysis, no new phenotypic data were used to find candidate immune exposures; instead, reliance was placed on TCR beta sequences and their occurrence across donors. An earlier analysis of around 580 of the donors used high-throughput TCR beta sequencing to judge whether each TCR beta V gene segment behaved as functional or pseudogenic. Donor age, sex, ethnicity and CMV serostatus were compiled alongside the repertoire data. A later genetic analysis took genome-wide SNP genotypes for about three fifths of the roughly 700 donors and used that subset as a discovery cohort. Every discovery cohort repertoire had been produced on one sequencing platform. HLA typing covered class I and class II loci at four-digit resolution. Typing coverage varied by locus: roughly 629-640 donors for A, B, C, DRB1 and DQB1; roughly 560 for DQA1; more than 600 for DPA1; around 450 for DPB1. Four or five DR-DQ haplotypes were handled as single units for association and clustering, since linkage in the cohort was strong. On average, roughly 200,000 unique TCR beta nucleotide sequences were sequenced per donor among more than 350 genotyped donors of the cohort, with roughly 20% of those sequences being non-productive. General findings and caveats noted by the study authors: A further reported finding was that TCR beta sequences accurately predicted the HLA-A and HLA-B alleles for most subjects in the first cohort. In a later analysis, HLA-associated TCR beta chains were found to be more clonally expanded and to have lower generation probabilities than equally common non-associated chains. An earlier analysis of 587 of the donors showed that most TCR beta V segments appeared in productive rearrangements either about 87% or about 30% of the time, which broadly matched IMGT annotations. Roughly uniform sequencing depth across donors was assumed in presence/absence analyses, although this assumption may not hold. According to a later analysis, most CMV-associated TCR beta chains appeared to be HLA-restricted, and the HLA associations seemed to be driven largely by CMV exposure. Across donors, most TCR sequences were observed very rarely, whereas some public TCRs were present in many individuals. According to a later analysis, TCR association rates differed among HLA loci, with DRB1 alleles showing the most associated TCRs and HLA-C alleles showing the fewest. In vitro tests confirmed that a few of the cytomegalovirus-associated TCR beta chains recognize cytomegalovirus antigens. Because some donors lacked HLA typing at each locus, the association tests relied only on the typed subset. For the cohort, immune exposure information was limited to CMV serostatus. An association between a missense DCLRE1C variant and V-gene and J-gene trimming of TCR beta chains was found in a later genetic analysis and replicated in an independent cohort. Compared with the roughly 700-donor mean, donors in an Asian-associated ancestry cluster had fewer N-insertions in productive TCRs, according to a later genetic analysis. Because counts were too low, around 17 rarely observed V segments, including chromosome 9 orphons, were left out of the earlier analysis of 587 of the donors. A total of 150 to 200 TCR beta chains were listed by the study as associated with cytomegalovirus. The authors suggested that the approach could potentially be generalized to other disease states and immunological phenotypes. This cohort had only TCR beta chains sequenced, and the lack of alpha or paired-chain data limited which features could be detected. Assigning TCR associations to individual alleles was difficult when HLA alleles, especially DR and DQ, strongly co-occurred. At a false discovery rate of 0.05, a later analysis linked under 20,000 TCR beta sequences to specific HLA alleles. In both the original and validation cohorts, the classifier was reported to diagnose cytomegalovirus status with high specificity and sensitivity. A cluster of highly shared sequence variants was judged likely to be a technical artifact of the sequencing pipeline. According to a later analysis, parvovirus B19, influenza, CMV and Epstein-Barr virus appeared linked to several top co-occurrence clusters. Linkage disequilibrium might explain the correlated functional status among segregating V segments, but an unknown experimental factor could not be excluded.

Library method: the immunoSEQ multiplex PCR assay. The multiplex PCR relied on a mix of 60 forward primers for TCR Vbeta segments and 13 reverse primers for TCR Jbeta segments. The CDR3 region of rearranged TCR beta genes was amplified from genomic DNA with a multiplex PCR assay. The amplified TCR beta libraries were sequenced on the Illumina HiSeq System as 87-base-pair reads. The paper's processing steps were these. A later analysis counted about 80 million unique TCR beta chains across the 600 to 850 repertoires, and approximately 11 million of these chains were shared by at least two donors. A nearest-neighbor algorithm error-corrected the raw reads and collapsed the reads into unique sequences, merging closely related sequences to remove PCR and sequencing errors. To assign V, D and J gene segments, CDR3 sequences were aligned to IMGT reference sequences. For a sequence to be retained, at least a six-nucleotide match to both a V gene segment and a J gene segment was required. A rearrangement counted as productive if the CDR3 had no stop codons and remained in frame with V and J, and every other rearrangement counted as non-productive. CDR3 was defined by IMGT convention, running from the second conserved V-encoded cysteine to the conserved J-encoded phenylalanine. In an earlier analysis of roughly 580 of the donors, sequences lacking an unambiguous match to a single V gene segment were excluded. In an earlier analysis of 450 to 750 of the donors, a V segment was called functional when productive rearrangements were above 56.7%, and segregating when the standard deviation between donors exceeded 5%. A statistical classification framework was built to diagnose cytomegalovirus status from the catalog of TCR beta chain sequences. In a later analysis, V and J genes were assigned by comparing TCR nucleotide sequences against IMGT/GENE-DB human TR gene sequences. A later analysis assigned CDR3 sequences and most-parsimonious VDJ recombination scenarios with the TCRdist pipeline. In a later analysis, every TCR beta chain was defined by the combination of its CDR3 amino acid sequence and its V-gene family, and reads without a unique V-gene family were dropped. To address suspected cross-contamination and a sequencing artifact, a later analysis removed approximately 590 highly shared, low-generation-probability nucleotide sequences. In a later analysis, a clonal expansion index was calculated for each public chain from normalized within-repertoire ranks of inferred template counts. In a later analysis, generation probabilities were computed using a VDJ recombination model fitted to out-of-frame rearrangements, and the results were checked against IGoR. In a later analysis, hypergeometric tests were used to score TCR-TCR, TCR-HLA and TCR-CMV co-occurrence, with a repertoire-size bias correction applied to TCR pairs. A later analysis estimated false discovery rates by permuting HLA or CMV assignments 20 times. A later analysis grouped co-occurring TCRs with DBSCAN, adding TCRdist sequence similarity when clustering within HLA-allele-positive subsets. Repertoires with fewer than 30,000 or more than 120,000 public chains were left out of co-occurrence clustering, as were five repertoires with anomalous nucleotide sharing. In its TCRdb copy, this immuneACCESS table keeps in-frame sequences only and misses some clones. Where compared with another copy, unresolved V genes explain less than half of these, and the others have no known cause. From that table come the V and J calls and clone size; the DNA was used to work out D and trimming. This sample has 110,000 to 150,000 clones in its table, and roughly 82% of those were observed once. Jointly, the top ten make up about 3.2% of the sample.

On this clone: Its antigen is still unknown. Base quality data are lacking; no much larger clone is found one base away.

The cohort was made up of 666 healthy bone marrow donors. At the time of sampling, every cohort member was nominally healthy, though immune exposures that went unrecorded were likely present. The donor tested CMV seropositive and was one of the 289 seropositive cohort members. Every donor gave a peripheral blood sample, and the peripheral blood mononuclear cells from that sample were used for TCR beta sequencing. Genomic DNA was extracted from the blood cell samples with the Qiagen DNeasy Blood Extraction Kit. Sequenced material: PBMCs. This TCR was recovered from a man aged 18 to 35 in good health and CMV-seropositive.

The CDR3 region: CASGSVGTDTQYF. The DNA sequence is as follows: TGTGCCAGCGGGAGTGTGGGCACAGATACGCAGTATTTT. This chain is built from TRBV6-5 and TRBJ2-3, and possibly TRBD2, on 5 matching bases. CDR1 MNHEY and CDR2 SVGAGI are derived from the germline V gene. V is clipped by 8 bases and J by 1 base, and the sequence between their germline boundaries is 10 bases long. CDR3 length: 13 amino acids, cysteine to phenylalanine. Left in the record is the CDR3 DNA by itself, 39 bases read in frame from the first base.